The sequence of this T cell receptor beta chain was determined in a study of T cell repertoires in cytomegalovirus infection. Study-level points and caveats: People with CMV and the relevant HLA were identified by cumulative public TCR beta family frequency.

The length of the CDR3 is 14 residues. V lost 6 bases to trimming and J lost 10 bases; unmatched junction nucleotides: 10. Germline V gives CDR1 MDHEN, CDR2 SYDVKM. From the reads, TCRdb called clonotypes with MiXCR, one entry per CDR3 protein. Counted here are 55,000 to 85,000 distinct CDR3 sequences, just under 4% occurring once; the ten biggest clones make up approximately 20%. This clonotype occurred many times. Its cognate antigen is unknown. This chain uses TRBV28 with TRBJ1-4; 8 bases align to TRBD1. This clonotype was sampled from a human donor in good health (CMV status not recorded). Some clones in this sample may be carry-over from other donors' samples. The sequencing sample was made of PBMCs. The CDR3 coding sequence is TGTGCCAGCAGCCACAGGGGGGACTGGACAAAACTGTTTTTT. The encoded protein is CASSHRGDWTKLFF.